The 18 T cell receptor beta chains in this list originate from one sample, sequenced in a study of beta chain features in type 1 diabetes. The study, taken as a whole, reports: For Type 1 diabetes patients, all four CD4+ subsets carried TCRB CDR3s that were moderately but significantly shorter.

Since all of the isolated RNA was reverse transcribed, expressed TCRB transcripts were what got sequenced. The table came from immunoSEQ multiplex PCR; TCRdb's copy has only in-frame clones and leaves some out. The sample comprises approximately 260,000 clones, approximately 20% of which are singletons, and about 0.027% rests with the top ten. No antigen has been identified for these receptors. Sequencing was performed on naive CD4+ T cells from blood. These receptors came from a middle-aged woman with type 1 diabetes.

CDR3 region: CASSLALLNTGELFF. CDR3 DNA sequence: TGTGCCAGCAGCTTAGCGCTACTGAACACCGGGGAGCTGTTTTTT. The chain employs TRBV7-2 and TRBJ2-2; D is unresolved. V was clipped by 0 bases and J by 1 base, with 6 bases between them. Germline V CDR1 and CDR2: SGHTA, FQGNSA. The CDR3 is 15 residues long.

The chain couples TRBV5-4 to TRBJ2-1; D possibly corresponds to TRBD1 (6 bases). The CDR3 length is 13 residues. CDR1 SGHNT and CDR2 YYREEE come from the germline V gene (reference sequence). V was pared by 4 bases and J by 4 bases, with 9 bases between. DNA for the CDR3: TGTGCCAGCAGCAACGACAGGTACAATGAGCAGTTCTTC. It translates to CASSNDRYNEQFF. Supplemented by reference TRBV5-4 and TRBJ2-1, the full variable domain reads ETGVTQSPTHLIKTRGQQVTLRCSSQSGHNTVSWYQQALGQGPQFIFQYYREEENGRGNFPPRFSGLQFPNYSSELNVNALELDDSALYLCASSNDRYNEQFFGPGTRLTVL.

The chain is built from TRBV5-1 and TRBJ1-4; the D is unclear. The CDR3 extends over 15 amino acids. Germline V lookup: CDR1 SGHRS, CDR2 YFSETQ. Trimming took off 1 base at V and 8 bases at J, with 15 bases between the two ends. CDR3 in amino acids: CASSLNRGDYEKLFF. CDR3 nucleotides: TGCGCCAGCAGCTTGAATCGGGGAGACTACGAAAAACTGTTTTTT.

The genes are TRBV7-2 and TRBJ2-7; 11 bases align to TRBD2. The CDR3 spans 15 residues. Germline lookup yields CDR1 SGHTA and CDR2 FQGNSA. The junction had 6 bases not matched to a gene; V was cut back by 2 bases and J by 6 bases. The CDR3: CASSLSLAGVSEQYF. The CDR3 DNA is TGTGCCAGCAGCTTATCACTAGCGGGAGTCTCCGAGCAGTACTTC.

The J gene is TRBJ1-2, the V gene TRBV15; tentatively, D is TRBD1 (5 bases). The germline CDR1 and CDR2 sequences are LNHNV and YYDKDF (reference sequence). CDR3 size: 15 residues. V dropped 5 bases and J dropped 3 bases, with 16 bases sitting between them. CDR3 coding DNA: TGTGCCACCAGCCGGGGGAGGAAGACCGACTATGGCTACACCTTC. Amino acid sequence: CATSRGRKTDYGYTF.

This clone was recorded a few times. The rearrangement joins TRBV29-1 to TRBJ1-1; D remains unclear. The CDR3 runs to 13 residues. Trimming shortened V by 5 bases and J by 1 base, and 11 bases separated the two germline ends. Germline-derived CDR1 and CDR2 are SQVTM and ANQGSEA. In DNA form, the CDR3 reads TGCAGCGTTCATCAGGATGGGAACACTGAAGCTTTCTTT. This gives the protein CSVHQDGNTEAFF.

The V call is TRBV7-6, the J call TRBJ2-5; possibly TRBD2 for D (6 bases). Germline CDR1 and CDR2: SGHVS and FNYEAQ. There are 12 residues in the CDR3. The V end lost 0 bases, the J end lost 9 bases, and 8 bases lay between the germline ends. CDR3: CASSLAGEAQYF. The CDR3 DNA follows: TGTGCCAGCAGCTTAGCCGGGGAGGCCCAGTACTTC.

This chain connects TRBV28 to TRBJ2-7, with 7 nucleotides matching TRBD1. V was pared by 4 bases and J by 5 bases, with 8 bases of the junction left unmatched. The germline V gene encodes CDR1 MDHEN and CDR2 SYDVKM. This CDR3 has 14 residues. The CDR3 here is CASSSGQARHEQYF. The CDR3 coding sequence is TGTGCCAGCAGTTCCGGACAGGCACGCCACGAGCAGTACTTC.

The chain employs TRBV18 and TRBJ1-5; D is ambiguous. Germline V gene sequence: CDR1 KGHSH, CDR2 LQKENI. CDR3 length: 14 residues. Trimming removed 3 bases at V and 3 bases at J, with 9 bases between. CDR3 DNA sequence: TGTGCCAGCTCACCTACGAGGGACAATCAGCCCCAGCATTTT. Residues: CASSPTRDNQPQHF.

This clone came up a few times. This chain uses TRBV5-1 with TRBJ1-1; tentative D call: TRBD1 (6 bases). The germline CDR1 and CDR2 sequences are SGHRS and YFSETQ. The CDR3 is 15 amino acids. Deletions cut 4 bases from V and 0 bases from J, with 13 bases between. The CDR3 loop is CASSPIGGLNTEAFF. CDR3 coding DNA: TGCGCCAGCAGCCCTATTGGGGGCCTGAACACTGAAGCTTTCTTT.

This clone was counted only a few times. Here the CDR3 reads CASSYSGQTNQPQHF. CDR3 DNA: TGTGCCAGCAGTTACTCCGGACAGACTAATCAGCCCCAGCATTTT. V usage is TRBV6-6 and J usage is TRBJ1-5, with D tentatively TRBD1 (6 bases). CDR3 length equals 15 residues. From germline, CDR1 is MNHNY and CDR2 SVGAGI (reference sequence). V was shortened by 0 bases and J by 4 bases, with 10 bases between the two germline ends.

There are a few counts of this clone. The V gene is TRBV29-1, the J gene TRBJ2-7, with a tentative D call TRBD1 (5 bases). CDR1 and CDR2 (germline): SQVTM, ANQGSEA. V was pared by 3 bases and J by 1 base, with 10 bases between. The CDR3 spans 13 residues. The CDR3 loop is CSVEVQGSYEQYF. CDR3 bases: TGCAGCGTTGAGGTTCAGGGATCCTACGAGCAGTACTTC.

This clone was detected only a few times. The V gene is TRBV4-2, the J gene TRBJ2-5, with a possible D match to TRBD1 (6 bases). This CDR3 is 18 amino acids long. Trimming removed 0 bases at V and 2 bases at J, with 19 bases between. Germline values: CDR1 LGHNA, CDR2 YNFKEQ. CDR3 nucleotide sequence: TGTGCCAGCAGCCAAGAAACGGTTGTAGGGGGAATACAAGAGACCCAGTACTTC. It encodes CASSQETVVGGIQETQYF.

The V gene is TRBV30, the J gene TRBJ1-1; D might be TRBD1 (6 bases). Germline values: CDR1 GTSNPN, CDR2 SVGIG (reference sequence). There are 14 residues in the CDR3. Trimming pared 3 bases from V and 0 bases from J, leaving 11 bases between. CDR3 bases: TGTGCCTGGAGCAAAGACAGGATGAACACTGAAGCTTTCTTT. Amino acid sequence: CAWSKDRMNTEAFF.

V usage is TRBV7-9 and J usage is TRBJ1-5; TRBD1 is a possible D gene (5 bases). V lost 3 bases to trimming and J lost 4 bases, with 10 bases between them. The CDR3 runs to 14 residues. Germline V gene data show CDR1 as SEHNR and CDR2 as FQNEAQ (reference sequence). The DNA of the CDR3 is TGTGCCAGCAGCTTCCCGGGGGGAAATCAGCCCCAGCATTTT. Amino acid sequence: CASSFPGGNQPQHF.

This clone came up a few times. At one end the junction does not follow the germline gene, possibly because of a read error. Other DNA sequences of this sample code for an identical CDR3. This chain uses TRBV30 with TRBJ1-1, with D possibly matching TRBD1 (5 bases). Looked up from germline, CDR1 is GTSNPN and CDR2 is SVGIG (reference sequence). CDR3 length: 11 residues. Here the CDR3 reads CAWTRDTEAFF. The CDR3 DNA follows: TGTGCTTGGACCAGGGACACTGAAGCTTTCTTT.

The chain employs TRBV4-2 and TRBJ1-4, with D possibly being TRBD1 (5 bases). V lost 5 bases and J 6 bases, leaving 16 bases between the germline ends. The CDR3 totals 15 residues. The germline CDR1 and CDR2 sequences are LGHNA and YNFKEQ. The CDR3 DNA is TGTGCCAGCAGCGGCCATGAGGACACAGATGAAAAACTGTTTTTT. This gives the protein CASSGHEDTDEKLFF.

This sequence joins TRBV25-1 and TRBJ2-1, with D perhaps matching TRBD2 (7 bases). The length of the CDR3 is 15 residues. CDR1 and CDR2 from the germline V gene are MGHDK and SYGVNS. Trimming pared 6 bases from V and 5 bases from J, leaving 17 bases between. The CDR3 reads CASSPRGAKNNEQFF. Here the CDR3 DNA reads TGTGCCAGCAGCCCCCGGGGGGCTAAAAACAATGAGCAGTTCTTC.